These 23 T cell receptor beta chains originate from one sample sequenced in a study of cytomegalovirus exposure and HLA in healthy donors. Use of 60 Vbeta and 13 Jbeta primers characterized the PCR. Repertoires were generated with immunoSEQ multiplex PCR, while TCRdb's copy carries only in-frame clones and drops some. The table records 90,000 to 150,000 clones, roughly four fifths of them present only once. The specimen sequenced was PBMCs. Receptors were obtained from a man between 40 and 49 years old in good health and CMV-seronegative.

This sequence joins TRBV21-1 and TRBJ2-5; TRBD1 is the table's D call, not checked against the DNA. TRBV21-1 is a documented pseudogene. CDR3 length equals 17 residues. CDR3 protein: CASSNLTRRDSKRTQYF. In nucleotides, the CDR3 is TGTGCCAGCAGTAACCTCACTCGCCGGGACAGCAAACGGACCCAGTACTTC.

The chain couples TRBV2 to TRBJ2-1, with 11 bases lining up with TRBD2. J gave up 0 bases and V 2 bases, and 0 bases lay outside the gene matches. CDR1 is SNHLY, CDR2 FYNNEI, per germline. CDR3 length equals 16 residues. This chain's CDR3 is CASSELAGGSYNEQFF. CDR3 DNA: TGTGCCAGCAGTGAACTAGCGGGGGGCTCCTACAATGAGCAGTTCTTC.

V gene TRBV4-3 combines with J gene TRBJ1-2; TRBD1 aligns across 9 bases. Germline lookup yields CDR1 LGHNA and CDR2 YSLEER. This CDR3 is built from 15 residues. V lost 0 bases and J lost 5; bases outside the gene matches: 4. CDR3 protein: CASSQDRDREYGYTF. CDR3 nucleotide sequence: TGCGCCAGCAGCCAAGATCGGGACAGGGAATATGGCTACACCTTC.

This chain connects TRBV29-1 to TRBJ1-1; unclear D gene. The V and J ends lost 4 bases and 1 base respectively, with 10 bases between them. The germline V gene encodes CDR1 SQVTM and CDR2 ANQGSEA. This CDR3 spans 13 amino acids. The CDR3 reads CSVVLNRNTEAFF. CDR3 sequence (DNA): TGCAGCGTTGTACTTAACAGGAACACTGAAGCTTTCTTT. Complete variable domain (other parts from reference TRBV29-1 and TRBJ1-1): SAVISQKPSRDICQRGTSLTIQCQVDSQVTMMFWYRQQPGQSLTLIATANQGSEATYESGFVIDKFPISRPNLTFSTLTVSNMSPEDSSIYLCSVVLNRNTEAFFGQGTRLTVV.

The chain links TRBV4-1 to TRBJ2-7; 9 bases map to TRBD1. V dropped 3 bases and J dropped 9; count of bases not matched to a gene: 12. CDR3 length equals 15 residues. The germline V gene has CDR1 MGHRA and CDR2 YSYEKL. For the CDR3, the DNA is TGCGCCAGCAGCCACCCGGGACAGGGTCTACGCTTGCAGTACTTC. Its translation: CASSHPGQGLRLQYF.

The V gene is TRBV5-1, the J gene TRBJ1-1, with D possibly TRBD1 on 6 matching bases. The ends were cut back, 3 bases at V and 3 bases at J, with 12 bases in the middle. The V gene's germline CDR1 is SGHRS and CDR2 YFSETQ. The CDR3 consists of 14 residues. This chain's CDR3 is CASSSGTPHTEAFF. The CDR3 DNA follows: TGCGCCAGCAGCTCTGGGACACCGCACACTGAAGCTTTCTTT.

This clone was counted only a few times. The rearrangement uses TRBV27 and TRBJ2-5; 8 bases match TRBD2. The V segment lost 4 bases and the J segment 5 bases; nucleotides outside the gene matches: 9. Per the germline V gene, CDR1 is MNHEY and CDR2 is SMNVEV (reference sequence). This CDR3 is built from 15 residues. The DNA for the CDR3 is TGTGCCAGCAGTTCCCCGGGACTAGGGGTGGAGACCCAGTACTTC. This translates into CASSSPGLGVETQYF.

The chain combines TRBV18 with TRBJ2-1, with 13 bases lining up with TRBD2. Germline V lookup: CDR1 KGHSH, CDR2 LQKENI. The trim removed 6 bases at V and 2 bases at J, leaving 7 bases unmatched. CDR3 length: 17 residues. Written as DNA, the CDR3 is TGTGCCAGCTCCCTTTGGACTAGCGGGGGCACCTACAATGAGCAGTTCTTC. It encodes CASSLWTSGGTYNEQFF.

V usage is TRBV21-1 and J usage is TRBJ1-6. TRBV21-1 is termed a pseudogene. The CDR3 length is 19 residues. The CDR3 reads CASSKKGGGNSSYNSPLHF. The CDR3 region has the DNA TGTGCCAGCAGCAAAAAAGGGGGGGGGAATAGCTCCTATAATTCACCCCTCCACTTT.

The chain has TRBV9 and TRBJ2-7, with a tentative D call TRBD2 (5 bases). Germline V gene sequence: CDR1 SGDLS, CDR2 YYNGEE. The CDR3 sequence is 14 residues long. V was trimmed by 3 bases and J by 5 bases, leaving 15 bases between them. The CDR3 bases are TGTGCCAGCAGCGCCGATATGAGGGAAAACGAGCAGTACTTC. As protein: CASSADMRENEQYF.

V and J are TRBV4-3 and TRBJ2-5, with D possibly being TRBD1 (6 bases). The last part of the DNA fits TRBJ2-7 better; the J call may be wrong. Germline assignment: CDR1 LGHNA and CDR2 YSLEER. CDR3 length: 13 amino acids. CDR3 sequence (DNA): TGCGCCAGCAGCCAGCAACAGGGAAGCGAGCAGTACTTC. It codes for CASSQQQGSEQYF.

This clone has only a few counts. The chain couples TRBV14 to TRBJ2-1; the match to TRBD2 covers 8 bases. CDR3 length: 15 residues. The ends lost 6 bases at V and 7 bases at J; junction bases unmatched: 11. Germline V lookup: CDR1 SGHDN, CDR2 FVKESK. For the CDR3, the DNA is TGTGCCAGCAGTGTCGCGGGAGGAGGAGGGAATGAGCAGTTCTTC. Translating gives CASSVAGGGGNEQFF.

The count of this clone is one. As DNA, the CDR3 is TGCGCCAGCAGCCAAGATCTGGGACAGGGCAGGGAGACCCAGTACTTC. Translation gives CASSQDLGQGRETQYF. The rearrangement links TRBV4-3 to TRBJ2-5; 9 positions match TRBD1. Germline CDR1 reads LGHNA; CDR2 reads YSLEER. The CDR3 is made up of 16 amino acids. Germline trimming cut 0 bases from V and 5 bases from J; bases unmatched to any gene: 7.

This chain links TRBV18 with TRBJ2-7; maybe TRBD2 (7 bases). The CDR3 sequence is 14 residues long. Looked up from germline, CDR1 is KGHSH and CDR2 is LQKENI. The germline V and J ends were trimmed by 5 bases and 6 bases, with 17 bases remaining between them. CDR3 amino acids: CASSSDSGEVEQYF. The CDR3 DNA is TGTGCCAGCTCATCGGACAGCGGGGAGGTCGAGCAGTACTTC.

The chain uses TRBV27 and TRBJ2-6; possibly TRBD2 for D (6 bases). The CDR3 spans 14 residues. V was pared by 4 bases and J by 3 bases, with 7 bases between. Germline CDR1 is MNHEY and CDR2 is SMNVEV (reference sequence). CDR3 sequence (DNA): TGTGCCAGCAGTTCGGGGGTTGGGGCCAACGTCCTGACTTTC. Amino acid sequence: CASSSGVGANVLTF.

The rearrangement uses TRBV29-1 and TRBJ2-3; D may be TRBD2 (5 bases). CDR1 and CDR2 from the germline V gene are SQVTM and ANQGSEA. V gave up 0 bases and J gave up 4 bases, with 11 bases separating them. The CDR3 runs 14 residues. The CDR3 sequence is CSVEEGRFSDTQYF. As DNA, the CDR3 is TGCAGCGTTGAAGAGGGGAGATTTTCAGATACGCAGTATTTT.

This chain connects TRBV19 to TRBJ2-1; a weak D match, TRBD1 (6 bases). The length of the CDR3 is 13 residues. CDR1 and CDR2 from the germline V gene are LNHDA and SQIVND (reference sequence). Trimming pared 3 bases from V and 4 bases from J, leaving 7 bases between. CDR3 region: CASSITGYNEQFF. Written as DNA, the CDR3 is TGTGCCAGTAGTATTACAGGGTACAATGAGCAGTTCTTC.

The chain has TRBV2 and TRBJ2-7; perhaps TRBD2 as D (6 bases). The CDR3 spans 13 residues. The ends were cut back, 2 bases at V and 7 bases at J, with 12 bases in the middle. Germline CDR1 SNHLY, CDR2 FYNNEI. In DNA, the CDR3 is TGTGCCAGCAGTGAACGGGGACTGGGGGAGCAGTACTTC. Translating gives CASSERGLGEQYF.

This clone has only one observation. This chain connects TRBV5-1 to TRBJ1-2; D perhaps matches TRBD1 (5 bases). This CDR3 has 16 residues. Looked up from germline, CDR1 is SGHRS and CDR2 is YFSETQ. V was shortened by 0 bases and J by 7 bases, with 19 bases between the two germline ends. CDR3 bases: TGCGCCAGCAGCTTGGGTGAGGGGCGAGGGAGGCTTGGCTACACCTTC. This translates into CASSLGEGRGRLGYTF.

This clone was recorded a few times. The chain couples TRBV28 to TRBJ1-2; TRBD1 is a possible D gene (6 bases). The V gene lost 6 bases and the J gene lost 1 base, with 9 bases spanning the gap. CDR3 length equals 13 residues. Germline CDR1 MDHEN, CDR2 SYDVKM. CDR3: CASRTGVNYGYTF. In DNA form, the CDR3 reads TGTGCCAGCAGGACAGGAGTTAACTATGGCTACACCTTC.

As regards this clone: The germline gene is not matched at one end of the junction; a read error may be the cause. The chain couples TRBV5-1 to TRBJ2-6; 8 bases fit TRBD2. The CDR3 loop spans 16 amino acids. Germline V gene lookup returns CDR1 SGHRS and CDR2 YFSETQ. CDR3 DNA: TGCGCCAGCAGCTCGGGAGGGATCTCTGGGGCCAACGGCCTGACTTTC. Protein sequence: CASSSGGISGANGLTF.

The chain couples TRBV30 to TRBJ1-4; 8 nucleotides match TRBD1. This CDR3 has 15 amino acids. Germline V gene lookup returns CDR1 GTSNPN and CDR2 SVGIG (reference sequence). Germline trimming cut 4 bases from V and 1 base from J; bases unmatched to any gene: 5. This CDR3 reads CAWTRDRLTNEKLFF. CDR3 in DNA: TGTGCCTGGACCCGGGACAGGCTAACTAATGAAAAACTGTTTTTT.

This rearrangement joins TRBV29-1 to TRBJ2-1; TRBD2 might be the D (6 bases). CDR3 length: 17 residues. V dropped 4 bases and J dropped 0 bases, with 19 bases sitting between them. CDR1 and CDR2 from the germline V gene are SQVTM and ANQGSEA. CDR3 amino acids: CSVAGGTMGSSYNEQFF. CDR3 coding DNA: TGCAGCGTTGCAGGCGGGACCATGGGATCCTCCTACAATGAGCAGTTCTTC.